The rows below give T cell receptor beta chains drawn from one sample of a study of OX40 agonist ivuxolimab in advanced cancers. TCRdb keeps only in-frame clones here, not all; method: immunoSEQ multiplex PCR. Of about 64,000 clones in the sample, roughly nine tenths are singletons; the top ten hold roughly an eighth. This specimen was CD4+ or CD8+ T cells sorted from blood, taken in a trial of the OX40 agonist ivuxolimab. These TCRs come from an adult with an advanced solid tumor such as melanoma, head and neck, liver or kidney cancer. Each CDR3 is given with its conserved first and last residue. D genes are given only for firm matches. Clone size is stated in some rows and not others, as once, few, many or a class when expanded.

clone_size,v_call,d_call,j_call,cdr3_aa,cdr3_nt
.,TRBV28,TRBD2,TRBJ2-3,CASSPGLATGVSTDTQYF,TGTGCCAGCAGCCCCGGACTAGCGACCGGGGTCAGCACAGATACGCAGTATTTT
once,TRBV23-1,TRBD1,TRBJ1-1,CASSQYSSDRGPMNTEAFF,TGCGCCAGCAGTCAATATTCATCGGACAGGGGGCCCATGAACACTGAAGCTTTCTTT
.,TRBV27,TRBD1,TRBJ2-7,CASSGGDRGTYEQYF,TGTGCCAGCAGTGGAGGGGACAGGGGGACCTACGAGCAGTACTTC
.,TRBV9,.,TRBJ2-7,CASSVVGSSHEQYF,TGTGCCAGCAGCGTAGTGGGTAGTTCCCACGAGCAGTACTTC
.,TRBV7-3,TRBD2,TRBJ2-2,CASSPIAGANTGELFF,TGTGCCAGCAGCCCAATAGCGGGAGCGAACACCGGGGAGCTGTTTTTT
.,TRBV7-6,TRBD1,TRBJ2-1,CASSFTGGRQFF,TGTGCCAGCAGCTTTACAGGGGGTCGGCAGTTCTTC
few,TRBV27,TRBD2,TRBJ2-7,CASSEWASGRSEQYF,TGTGCCAGCAGTGAATGGGCTAGCGGGCGTAGCGAGCAGTACTTC
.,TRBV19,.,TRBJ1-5,CASSIVADNQPQHF,TGTGCCAGTAGTATTGTAGCAGACAATCAGCCCCAGCATTTT
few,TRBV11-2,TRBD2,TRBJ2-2,CASSAGQFGASGSSGELFF,TGTGCCAGCAGCGCAGGACAGTTCGGGGCTAGCGGGAGCTCCGGGGAGCTGTTTTTT
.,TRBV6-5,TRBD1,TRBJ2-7,CASSQGTGPSYEQYF,TGTGCCAGCAGTCAGGGGACAGGTCCCTCCTACGAGCAGTACTTC
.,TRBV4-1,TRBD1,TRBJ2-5,CASSQSTGVRETQYF,TGCGCCAGCAGCCAATCAACAGGGGTTCGAGAGACCCAGTACTTC
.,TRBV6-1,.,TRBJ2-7,CASSEEAWGAYEQYF,TGTGCCAGCAGTGAGGAAGCTTGGGGGGCTTACGAGCAGTACTTC
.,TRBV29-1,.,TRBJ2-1,CSVPSYNEQFF,TGCAGCGTTCCATCCTACAATGAGCAGTTCTTC